This TCR beta chain emerged from a study of cytomegalovirus exposure and HLA in healthy donors. With 60 Vbeta and 13 Jbeta primers, the PCR was carried out. The method was immunoSEQ multiplex PCR; TCRdb's version includes in-frame clones alone and lacks a portion of them. Of over 95,000 clones listed, around three quarters are singletons. Among the donors, all were healthy bone marrow donors. Germline V gene data show CDR1 as SGHRS and CDR2 as YFSETQ. The V and J ends lost 0 bases and 2 bases, in that order; junction bases with no gene match: 2. This CDR3 is 16 amino acids long. The clonotype originates from a female donor in good health and CMV-seronegative. This sequence joins TRBV5-1 and TRBJ2-6; 7 nucleotides line up with TRBD1. The specimen was PBMCs. The CDR3 spells CASSLETGAGANVLTF. The CDR3 nucleotides are TGCGCCAGCAGCTTGGAAACAGGGGCTGGGGCCAACGTCCTGACTTTC. The full variable domain, rest sourced from reference TRBV5-1 and TRBJ2-6, is KAGVTQTPRYLIKTRGQQVTLSCSPISGHRSVSWYQQTPGQGLQFLFEYFSETQRNKGNFPGRFSGRQFSNSRSEMNVSTLELGDSALYLCASSLETGAGANVLTFGAGSRLTVL.